The 25 T cell receptor beta chains in this list originate from one sample, sequenced in a study of blood T cell repertoires in COVID-19. The data were produced by immunoSEQ multiplex PCR, yet TCRdb's version contains in-frame clones alone and is incomplete. The sample records about 280,000 clones, about 90% being singletons. Sequencing was performed on peripheral blood. These receptors were taken from a woman aged 25-40 years who had recovered from COVID-19.

The chain is built from TRBV5-1 and TRBJ1-1, with TRBD1 as a possible D gene (6 bases). The V gene lost 7 bases and the J gene lost 0 bases, with 10 bases spanning the gap. The CDR3 runs 13 residues. Germline V gene data show CDR1 as SGHRS and CDR2 as YFSETQ. The CDR3 loop is CASVDRLNTEAFF. CDR3 coding DNA: TGCGCCAGCGTGGACAGACTGAACACTGAAGCTTTCTTT.

V and J are TRBV12-1 and TRBJ2-3; the table gives TRBD2 as D, unverified against the DNA. TRBV12-1 is a pseudogene segment. The CDR3 is made up of 20 amino acids. The CDR3 sequence: CASSFVFLAGAAKVTDTQYF. The CDR3 coding sequence is TGTGCCAGCAGCTTTGTGTTCCTAGCGGGGGCCGCTAAAGTCACAGATACGCAGTATTTT.

The chain combines TRBV6-5 with TRBJ1-1, with D possibly TRBD1 on 5 matching bases. CDR3 length: 14 amino acids. CDR1 and CDR2 (germline): MNHEY, SVGAGI. V was clipped by 7 bases and J by 1 base, with 13 bases between them. CDR3 DNA: TGTGCCAGCACCCTAGAACAGGCGAACACTGAAGCTTTCTTT. This translates into CASTLEQANTEAFF.

The rearrangement uses TRBV7-2 and TRBJ2-5, with a tentative D call TRBD1 (5 bases). The CDR3 sequence is 14 residues long. With 1 base removed from V and 4 bases from J, the gap between germline ends came to 10 bases. Looked up from germline, CDR1 is SGHTA and CDR2 is FQGNSA. CDR3 residues: CASSLGRQGETQYF. The CDR3 nucleotides are TGTGCCAGCAGCTTAGGTCGGCAGGGAGAGACCCAGTACTTC.

The rearrangement uses TRBV27 and TRBJ2-2, with 8 bases matching TRBD1. Germline V lookup: CDR1 MNHEY, CDR2 SMNVEV (reference sequence). V was clipped by 6 bases and J by 4 bases; unmatched bases: 4. This CDR3 has 14 residues. The CDR3 region is CASSVGQATGELFF. The CDR3 coding sequence is TGTGCCAGCAGCGTGGGACAGGCCACCGGGGAGCTGTTTTTT.

Points on this clone: The junction and the germline gene differ at one end; a read error may be behind it. The chain recombines TRBV30 with TRBJ1-4; D is unresolved. Germline CDR1 GTSNPN, CDR2 SVGIG (reference sequence). The CDR3 has 11 residues. This chain's CDR3 is CAWIAQRIVLF. The CDR3 nucleotides read TGTGCCTGGATCGCCCAGAGGATTGTCCTTTTT.

The chain has TRBV28 and TRBJ1-2, with 11 positions matching TRBD1. The germline V gene has CDR1 MDHEN and CDR2 SYDVKM. Trimming took 2 bases from V and 4 from J; bases not matched to a gene: 3. The CDR3 is 15 amino acids. The CDR3 is CASSLGDRGTYGYTF. In nucleotides, the CDR3 is TGTGCCAGCAGTTTAGGGGACAGGGGGACCTATGGCTACACCTTC.

The V call is TRBV19, the J call TRBJ2-2; 10 bases map to TRBD1. Germline loops: CDR1 LNHDA, CDR2 SQIVND (reference sequence). V was clipped by 5 bases and J by 6 bases; unmatched bases: 3. The CDR3 sequence is 14 residues long. The CDR3: CASSRDRGAGELFF. The CDR3 DNA reads TGTGCCAGTAGTCGGGACAGGGGTGCCGGGGAGCTGTTTTTT.

This clone was seen a handful of times. The chain carries TRBV18 and TRBJ2-3; 7 bases are a match to TRBD1. The junction had 13 bases not matched to a gene; V was cut back by 4 bases and J by 0 bases. The CDR3 contains 18 residues. Germline-derived CDR1 and CDR2 are KGHSH and LQKENI. The CDR3 nucleotides are TGTGCCAGCTCACGGAGAATAAAAACAGGGGCAAGCACAGATACGCAGTATTTT. Protein: CASSRRIKTGASTDTQYF. The full variable domain, with the rest looked up from reference TRBV18 and TRBJ2-3, is NAGVMQNPRHLVRRRGQEARLRCSPMKGHSHVYWYRQLPEEGLKFMVYLQKENIIDESGMPKERFSAEFPKEGPSILRIQQVVRGDSAAYFCASSRRIKTGASTDTQYFGPGTRLTVL.

The chain uses TRBV7-8 and TRBJ2-5; 10 bases align to TRBD2. Germline-derived CDR1 and CDR2 are SGHVS and FQNEAQ. The V and J ends lost 3 bases and 3 bases, in that order; junction bases with no gene match: 16. CDR3 length equals 19 residues. The CDR3 region has the DNA TGTGCCAGCAGCTTTCAAGCGGGAGGGCCGGGTTATTTCGAAGAGACCCAGTACTTC. Protein sequence: CASSFQAGGPGYFEETQYF.

This chain connects TRBV30 to TRBJ2-7; 9 bases align to TRBD2. The junction had 2 bases not matched to a gene; V was cut back by 3 bases and J by 2 bases. Germline V gene data show CDR1 as GTSNPN and CDR2 as SVGIG (reference sequence). This CDR3 contains 13 residues. The CDR3 sequence: CAWRASGTYEQYF. DNA of the CDR3: TGTGCCTGGAGGGCTAGCGGGACCTACGAGCAGTACTTC.

CDR3 nucleotide sequence: TGTGCCAGCTCACTCGACAGGGGGCGGGAAGAGACCCAGTACTTC. Residues: CASSLDRGREETQYF. V is TRBV18 and J is TRBJ2-5, with 10 bases matching TRBD1. The CDR3 runs to 15 residues. Germline V gene lookup returns CDR1 KGHSH and CDR2 LQKENI. Trimming cost V 4 bases and J 3 bases; bases outside gene matches: 5.

The chain carries TRBV7-2 and TRBJ2-1; the match to TRBD1 covers 8 bases. The CDR3 has 15 amino acids. Trimming cost V 6 bases and J 4 bases; bases outside gene matches: 8. CDR1 and CDR2 (germline): SGHTA, FQGNSA. CDR3 sequence: CASSLDRGSYNEQFF. The CDR3 coding sequence is TGTGCCAGCAGTCTTGACAGGGGCTCTTACAATGAGCAGTTCTTC.

J is TRBJ2-1 and V is TRBV6-5; TRBD2 aligns across 7 bases. With V trimmed by 6 bases and J by 5 bases, 10 bases remained unmatched. In germline, CDR1 is MNHEY, CDR2 SVGAGI. The CDR3 covers 15 residues. Here the CDR3 reads CASSRNGLENNEQFF. CDR3 DNA sequence: TGTGCCAGCAGCCGTAATGGACTAGAAAACAATGAGCAGTTCTTC.

As regards this clone: The identical CDR3 is also encoded by other nucleotide sequences in the sample. The genes are TRBV5-1 and TRBJ2-3; 8 bases are a match to TRBD2. Trimming removed 4 bases from V and 0 bases from J; junction bases left unmatched: 1. Germline V gene lookup returns CDR1 SGHRS and CDR2 YFSETQ. There are 14 residues in the CDR3. The CDR3 region has the DNA TGCGCCAGCAGCCGGGAGGGTAGCACAGATACGCAGTATTTT. This sequence encodes CASSREGSTDTQYF.

The chain has TRBV6-6 and TRBJ2-7; D perhaps matches TRBD1 (6 bases). This CDR3 comprises 16 residues. Trimming left V 0 bases short and J 0 bases short, with 12 bases between. Germline V gives CDR1 MNHNY, CDR2 SVGAGI (reference sequence). CDR3 sequence reads: CASSYSSDRPSYEQYF. The CDR3 nucleotides read TGTGCCAGCAGTTACTCATCCGACAGGCCCTCCTACGAGCAGTACTTC.

The gene calls are TRBV5-6 and TRBJ1-2; no definite D call. From germline, CDR1 is SGHDT and CDR2 YYEEEE. Trimming pared 5 bases from V and 0 bases from J, leaving 11 bases between. This CDR3 has 14 amino acids. The CDR3 region is CASSLEEANYGYTF. CDR3 coding DNA: TGTGCCAGCAGTCTTGAGGAGGCTAACTATGGCTACACCTTC. Using reference TRBV5-6 and TRBJ1-2 for the parts outside the CDR3, the full variable domain is DAGVTQSPTHLIKTRGQQVTLRCSPKSGHDTVSWYQQALGQGPQFIFQYYEEEERQRGNFPDRFSGHQFPNYSSELNVNALLLGDSALYLCASSLEEANYGYTFGSGTRLTVV.

This clone was seen a handful of times. CDR3 protein: CASSYGGEGQPQHF. In nucleotides, the CDR3 is TGTGCCAGCAGTTACGGGGGCGAGGGTCAGCCCCAGCATTTT. The J gene is TRBJ1-5, the V gene TRBV6-5, with a tentative D call TRBD1 (6 bases). Germline V CDR1 and CDR2: MNHEY, SVGAGI. The V end was cut by 2 bases, the J end by 6 bases, with 11 bases between. This CDR3 has 14 residues.

V and J are TRBV5-1 and TRBJ1-4; 8 nucleotides match TRBD1. Germline V gives CDR1 SGHRS, CDR2 YFSETQ. CDR3 length: 15 amino acids. The V gene end was trimmed by 4 bases and the J gene end by 3 bases; junction bases not matched to a gene: 5. CDR3 bases: TGCGCCAGCAGCAACACAGGGGGATCTAATGAAAAACTGTTTTTT. Translated, it gives CASSNTGGSNEKLFF.

The V call is TRBV30, the J call TRBJ2-1; 11 bases are a match to TRBD2. This CDR3 is built from 14 residues. CDR1 is GTSNPN, CDR2 SVGIG, per germline (reference sequence). V lost 0 bases to trimming and J lost 6 bases; unmatched junction nucleotides: 1. DNA for the CDR3: TGTGCCTGGAGTGTAGGGACTAGCGGCAATGAGCAGTTCTTC. Encoded protein: CAWSVGTSGNEQFF.

The V and J genes are TRBV5-4 and TRBJ2-6; D uncertain. Germline CDR1 and CDR2: SGHNT and YYREEE (reference sequence). The CDR3 sequence is 17 residues long. V was pared by 4 bases and J by 4 bases, with 18 bases between. In DNA, the CDR3 is TGTGCCAGCAGCCCGCGGATTGAACGGTCAGGGGCCAACGTCCTGACTTTC. It specifies CASSPRIERSGANVLTF.

The chain uses TRBV19 and TRBJ2-1; D may be TRBD1 (6 bases). The CDR3 runs to 13 residues. The germline V and J ends were trimmed by 2 bases and 9 bases, with 11 bases remaining between them. Germline V CDR1 and CDR2: LNHDA, SQIVND (reference sequence). The CDR3 region has the DNA TGTGCCAGTAGTATACTTGCAGGGGCTGAGCAGTTCTTC. The encoded protein is CASSILAGAEQFF. Together with reference TRBV19 and TRBJ2-1, the CDR3 gives the full variable domain: DGGITQSPKYLFRKEGQNVTLSCEQNLNHDAMYWYRQDPGQGLRLIYYSQIVNDFQKGDIAEGYSVSREKKESFPLTVTSAQKNPTAFYLCASSILAGAEQFFGPGTRLTVL.

The chain recombines TRBV2 with TRBJ2-7, with unresolved D. Per germline, CDR1 SNHLY and CDR2 FYNNEI. This CDR3 has 12 amino acids. Trimming removed 3 bases at V and 3 bases at J, with 6 bases between. The CDR3 DNA is TGTGCCAGCAGTGACGAGAACTACGAGCAGTACTTC. Translation: CASSDENYEQYF.

The V and J genes are TRBV9 and TRBJ2-1; 14 nucleotides line up with TRBD2. Germline trimming cut 0 bases from V and 12 bases from J; bases unmatched to any gene: 5. The CDR3 extends over 15 amino acids. The germline V gene has CDR1 SGDLS and CDR2 YYNGEE. CDR3 DNA: TGTGCCAGCAGCGTAGAGTATGGGACTAGCGGGGGGCAGTTCTTC. Translated: CASSVEYGTSGGQFF.

The V call is TRBV7-9, the J call TRBJ2-7; 7 nucleotides align to TRBD1. The CDR3 covers 12 residues. Germline V gene sequence: CDR1 SEHNR, CDR2 FQNEAQ (reference sequence). V dropped 1 base and J dropped 11; count of bases not matched to a gene: 5. The CDR3 region is CASSLGTGPEYF. In nucleotides, the CDR3 is TGTGCCAGCAGCTTAGGGACAGGCCCTGAGTACTTC.